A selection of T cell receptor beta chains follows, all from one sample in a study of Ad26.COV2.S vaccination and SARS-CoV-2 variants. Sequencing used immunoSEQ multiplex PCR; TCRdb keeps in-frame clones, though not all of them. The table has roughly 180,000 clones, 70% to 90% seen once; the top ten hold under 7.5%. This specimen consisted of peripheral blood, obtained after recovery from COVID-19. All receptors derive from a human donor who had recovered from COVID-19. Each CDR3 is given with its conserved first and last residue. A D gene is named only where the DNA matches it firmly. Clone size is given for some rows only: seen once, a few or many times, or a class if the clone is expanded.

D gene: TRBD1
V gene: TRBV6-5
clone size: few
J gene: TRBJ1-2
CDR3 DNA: TGTGCCAGCAGTTACCCCGGGACAGAAGGCTACACCTTC
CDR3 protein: CASSYPGTEGYTF

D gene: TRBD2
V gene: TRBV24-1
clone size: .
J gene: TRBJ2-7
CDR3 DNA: TGTGCCACCAGTGACCCCGGAGCAGGGAGGGGGCAGTACTTC
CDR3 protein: CATSDPGAGRGQYF

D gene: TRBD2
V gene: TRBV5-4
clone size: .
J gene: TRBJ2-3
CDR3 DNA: TGTGCCAGCAGCCTAGGACTAGCGGCCAATACGCAGTATTTT
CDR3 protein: CASSLGLAANTQYF

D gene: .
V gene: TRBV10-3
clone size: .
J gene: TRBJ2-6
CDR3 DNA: TGTGCCATCAGTGAGACGGGAGCTGGGGCCAACGTCCTGACTTTC
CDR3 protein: CAISETGAGANVLTF

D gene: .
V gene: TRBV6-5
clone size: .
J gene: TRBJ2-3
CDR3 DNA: TGTGCCAGCAGTTACTCAATGGGGGATACGCAGTATTTT
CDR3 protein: CASSYSMGDTQYF

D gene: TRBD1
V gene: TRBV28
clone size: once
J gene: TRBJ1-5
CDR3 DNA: TGTGCCAGCAGCACACAACGGGACAGTTGGAATCAGCCCCAGCATTTT
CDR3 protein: CASSTQRDSWNQPQHF

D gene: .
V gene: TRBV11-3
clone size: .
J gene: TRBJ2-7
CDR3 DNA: TGTGCCAGCAGCTTAGATGGGGGCAGAAGTTACGAGCAGTACTTC
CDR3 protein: CASSLDGGRSYEQYF

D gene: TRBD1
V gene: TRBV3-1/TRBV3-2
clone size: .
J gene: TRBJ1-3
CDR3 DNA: TGTGCCAGCAGCCCCGGACAGGGAAAGGTGAACACCATATATTTT
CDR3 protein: CASSPGQGKVNTIYF

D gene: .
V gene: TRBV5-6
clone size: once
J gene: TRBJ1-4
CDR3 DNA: TGTGCCAGCAGCCGGGGGAACTCTAATGAAAAACTGTTTTTT
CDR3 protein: CASSRGNSNEKLFF

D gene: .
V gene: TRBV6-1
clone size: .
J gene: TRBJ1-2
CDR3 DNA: TGTGCCAGCAGTGAACCATACAAGACAGAGAACTATGGCTACACCTTC
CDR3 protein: CASSEPYKTENYGYTF

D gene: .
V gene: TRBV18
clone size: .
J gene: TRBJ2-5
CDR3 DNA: TGTGCCAGCTCACCACGGACTACCAGAAATATAGGGGAGACCCAGTACTTC
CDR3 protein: CASSPRTTRNIGETQYF

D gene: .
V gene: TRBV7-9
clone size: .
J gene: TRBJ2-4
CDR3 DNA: TGTGCCAGCAGCTCGGGGCTGCTTGCTTCCAAAAACATTCAGTACTTC
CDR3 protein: CASSSGLLASKNIQYF

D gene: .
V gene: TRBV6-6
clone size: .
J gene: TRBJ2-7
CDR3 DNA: TGTGCCAGCAGTTACTCGAACTCAGAATACTCCTACGAGCAGTACTTC
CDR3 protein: CASSYSNSEYSYEQYF